This is a list of T cell receptor beta chains from one sample in a study of beta chain features in type 1 diabetes. The table came from immunoSEQ multiplex PCR; TCRdb's copy has only in-frame clones and leaves some out. The sample has 350,000 to 450,000 clones, around 13% seen once. Input material: naive CD4+ T cells from blood. Source of these receptors: a man in his thirties or forties in good health. Each CDR3 is given without its conserved first and last residue. Fields, in order: V gene, CDR3 protein.

v_call: TRBV29-1
cdr3_aa: SVEKGRYYNEQF

v_call: TRBV6-1
cdr3_aa: ASSSSRETQY

v_call: TRBV30
cdr3_aa: AWSLVGNTIY

v_call: TRBV10-3
cdr3_aa: ATLAGEVDEQF

v_call: TRBV20-1
cdr3_aa: SASTTAQAF

v_call: TRBV5-1
cdr3_aa: ASSLAGGPEGSPLH

v_call: TRBV29-1
cdr3_aa: SGRLATDTQY

v_call: TRBV14
cdr3_aa: ASSQLGQAYNEQF

v_call: TRBV11-3
cdr3_aa: ASSSRGLAGVAYNEQF

v_call: TRBV15
cdr3_aa: ATSRDPSGINNEQF

v_call: TRBV2
cdr3_aa: ASSVSRGSGQPQH

v_call: TRBV25-1
cdr3_aa: ASSLRLSSYNEQF

v_call: TRBV11-2
cdr3_aa: ASSLGYTDTQY

v_call: TRBV5-4
cdr3_aa: ASSLGRNLRTNYGYT

v_call: TRBV10-1
cdr3_aa: ASSGRPSGRAF

v_call: TRBV10-3
cdr3_aa: AISFGGLTDGYT

v_call: TRBV7-2
cdr3_aa: ASSLRGGRSYNEQF

v_call: TRBV6-5
cdr3_aa: ASSPPYGKNTEAF

v_call: TRBV9
cdr3_aa: ASSSHPSWGETQY

v_call: TRBV5-1
cdr3_aa: ASSEDNLSYNEQF

v_call: TRBV2
cdr3_aa: ASSPTYGYT

v_call: TRBV5-4
cdr3_aa: ASSMTGVETQY

v_call: TRBV25-1
cdr3_aa: ASSLYQGSGWNEQF

v_call: TRBV2
cdr3_aa: ASGRTDTQY

v_call: TRBV5-4
cdr3_aa: ASSSYGQAIETQY

v_call: TRBV5-4
cdr3_aa: ASSLVDRDTEAF